These 25 T cell receptor beta chains were sequenced from one sample in a study of regulatory T cells in long-lasting Graves disease. Indicated time point: persistent/refractory GD, antithyroid drugs over 5 years with positive TRAb. Extracted PBMC RNA gave rise to the TCR library. CDR3 regions were amplified by Arm-PCR using iRepertoire HTBI primers to build TCR beta libraries. TCRdb passed the multiplex PCR reads through MiXCR, listing each CDR3 protein once. The sample has around 460,000 distinct CDR3 sequences, under 25% seen once. The sequences come from peripheral blood mononuclear cells (PBMCs), collected when the disease was refractory, from a patient treated with antithyroid drugs. These receptors all come from a female donor with Graves disease.

This clonotype showed up many times. V is TRBV6-5 and J is TRBJ2-2; D might be TRBD1 (5 bases). CDR1 is MNHEY, CDR2 SVGAGI, per germline. Trimming left V 2 bases short and J 4 bases short, with 8 bases between. The CDR3 is 14 amino acids. The CDR3 bases are TGTGCCAGCAGTTACCGGCAGGGCACCGGGGAGCTGTTTTTT. The encoded protein is CASSYRQGTGELFF.

This clonotype was seen more than once but under ten times. The rearrangement uses TRBV20-1 and TRBJ2-5; TRBD2 aligns across 13 bases. There are 16 residues in the CDR3. CDR1 DFQATT and CDR2 SNEGSKA come from the germline V gene (reference sequence). With 0 bases clipped from V and 3 bases from J, the junction kept 4 bases outside the gene matches. The DNA for the CDR3 is TGCAGTGCTAGAGAGGGACTAGCGGGGAACGAAGAGACCCAGTACTTC. Translated, it gives CSAREGLAGNEETQYF.

The chain couples TRBV6-5 to TRBJ2-5; no clear D. The germline gives CDR1 MNHEY, CDR2 SVGAGI. Trimming pared 2 bases from V and 1 base from J, leaving 11 bases between. CDR3 length equals 15 residues. In DNA form, the CDR3 reads TGTGCCAGCAGTTACGGAGCAGAGGTCCAAGAGACCCAGTACTTC. Translated: CASSYGAEVQETQYF.

This clonotype was seen ten or more times. The chain joins TRBV28 to TRBJ2-7; no clear D gene. The V gene's germline CDR1 is MDHEN and CDR2 SYDVKM. With 3 bases removed from V and 2 bases from J, the gap between germline ends came to 5 bases. The CDR3 contains 12 residues. The DNA for the CDR3 is TGTGCCAGCAGTTTCGGGCCCTACGAGCAGTACTTC. Translated: CASSFGPYEQYF.

The chain is built from TRBV5-5 and TRBJ1-1; no definite D call. CDR3 length equals 15 residues. V was pared by 0 bases and J by 3 bases, with 12 bases between. Germline CDR1 SGHKS, CDR2 YYEKEE (reference sequence). CDR3 in amino acids: CASSLEMGPDTEAFF. The CDR3 bases are TGTGCCAGCAGCTTGGAAATGGGCCCAGACACTGAAGCTTTCTTT.

This clonotype was seen more than once but under ten times. J is TRBJ2-7 and V is TRBV5-5; TRBD2 agrees at 9 bases. The CDR3 is 15 amino acids. Per germline, CDR1 SGHKS and CDR2 YYEKEE (reference sequence). The J segment lost 3 bases and the V segment lost 0 bases, leaving 4 bases of the junction unmatched. Here the CDR3 DNA reads TGTGCCAGCAGCTTGGATCGGACTAGCGTCTACGAGCAGTACTTC. Its protein is CASSLDRTSVYEQYF.

This clonotype was detected a few times. The chain uses TRBV2 and TRBJ2-3; 7 bases line up with TRBD2. V was clipped by 4 bases and J by 0 bases; unmatched bases: 1. CDR1 and CDR2 (germline): SNHLY, FYNNEI. There are 14 residues in the CDR3. The CDR3: CASSVSGSTDTQYF. The CDR3 nucleotides read TGTGCCAGCAGTGTTAGCGGGAGCACAGATACGCAGTATTTT.

Regarding this clonotype: This sequence may be a read error, since a much larger clone differs from it by one base. This is likely a read error, given that the CDR3 carries no conserved phenylalanine or tryptophan at its end. The CDR3 DNA follows: TGTGCCAGCAGTCGGACTCTTTGGGAGCAGTACCTC. Amino acids: CASSRTLWEQYL. The chain combines TRBV6-2 or TRBV6-3 with TRBJ2-7; D may be TRBD2 (5 bases). Germline assignment: CDR1 MNHEY and CDR2 SVGEGT. The V end lost 5 bases, the J end lost 7 bases, and 12 bases lay between the germline ends. The length of the CDR3 is 12 residues.

This clonotype has only a few counts. The rearrangement joins TRBV18 to TRBJ1-6, with 7 bases fitting TRBD1. This CDR3 has 15 residues. V lost 6 bases to trimming and J lost 9 bases; unmatched junction nucleotides: 11. Germline CDR1 KGHSH, CDR2 LQKENI. CDR3 nucleotide sequence: TGTGCCAGCTCGCCCCCCCCAGGGGGTAGTTCACCCCTCCACTTT. Amino acid sequence: CASSPPPGGSSPLHF. The complete variable domain, with remaining parts taken from reference TRBV18 and TRBJ1-6, reads NAGVMQNPRHLVRRRGQEARLRCSPMKGHSHVYWYRQLPEEGLKFMVYLQKENIIDESGMPKERFSAEFPKEGPSILRIQQVVRGDSAAYFCASSPPPGGSSPLHFGNGTRLTVT.

To note about this clonotype: A much more abundant neighbour one base away suggests this may be a read error. Here the CDR3 omits its conserved ending phenylalanine or tryptophan, so a read error is the likely source. The chain joins TRBV6-9 to TRBJ2-5; 7 bases align to TRBD1. The CDR3 covers 17 residues. Per the germline V gene, CDR1 is MNHGY and CDR2 is SVAAGI. V dropped 0 bases and J dropped 4; count of bases not matched to a gene: 11. The CDR3 protein is CASSYSAPWAGGETQYL. CDR3 nucleotide sequence: TGTGCCAGCAGTTATTCTGCCCCCTGGGCAGGGGGAGAGACCCAGTACCTC.

The chain is built from TRBV6-2 or TRBV6-3 and TRBJ2-6; D remains ambiguous. The V end lost 4 bases, the J end lost 0 bases, and 7 bases lay between the germline ends. The CDR3 length is 15 residues. Looked up from germline, CDR1 is MNHEY and CDR2 is SVGEGT. CDR3 sequence (DNA): TGTGCCAGCAGTTCGACGGTCTCTGGGGCCAACGTCCTGACTTTC. It encodes CASSSTVSGANVLTF.

The V and J genes are TRBV6-5 and TRBJ1-2; D not resolved. CDR3 size: 13 residues. V lost 0 bases and J lost 4, with 6 bases in between. Germline loops: CDR1 MNHEY, CDR2 SVGAGI. In DNA form, the CDR3 reads TGTGCCAGCAGTTACTCGGCAGTCTATGGCTACACCTTC. Its protein is CASSYSAVYGYTF.

This chain uses TRBV7-9 with TRBJ1-2; 7 nucleotides line up with TRBD1. The CDR3 spans 16 residues. Germline V gene lookup returns CDR1 SEHNR and CDR2 FQNEAQ (reference sequence). Trimming at V came to 4 bases and at J to 4 bases, leaving 12 bases not matched to a gene. In DNA, the CDR3 is TGTGCCAGCAGCTCCGGAGTCGGGGACAGACTCTATGGCTACACCTTC. This encodes CASSSGVGDRLYGYTF.

CDR3 residues: CASSLYRGLNSPLHF. The CDR3 DNA reads TGCGCCAGCAGCTTATACAGGGGGCTCAATTCACCCCTCCACTTT. The chain has TRBV5-1 and TRBJ1-6, with 9 bases lining up with TRBD1. With 2 bases clipped from V and 7 bases from J, the junction kept 4 bases outside the gene matches. This CDR3 is 15 amino acids long. Per germline, CDR1 SGHRS and CDR2 YFSETQ. Complete variable domain (other parts from reference TRBV5-1 and TRBJ1-6): KAGVTQTPRYLIKTRGQQVTLSCSPISGHRSVSWYQQTPGQGLQFLFEYFSETQRNKGNFPGRFSGRQFSNSRSEMNVSTLELGDSALYLCASSLYRGLNSPLHFGNGTRLTVT.

This clonotype was counted at least ten times. The V and J genes are TRBV7-2 and TRBJ2-7; 11 bases fit TRBD1. There are 13 residues in the CDR3. CDR1 is SGHTA, CDR2 FQGNSA, per germline. The junction had 4 bases not matched to a gene; V was cut back by 6 bases and J by 6 bases. DNA for the CDR3: TGTGCCAGCAGTTCCGGGACAGGGGGCGAGCAGTACTTC. Translating it yields CASSSGTGGEQYF.

This clonotype was detected only a few times. V and J are TRBV7-2 and TRBJ2-7, with D perhaps matching TRBD1 (6 bases). The germline CDR1 and CDR2 sequences are SGHTA and FQGNSA. The CDR3 runs to 14 residues. V was pared by 3 bases and J by 5 bases, with 14 bases between. CDR3 residues: CASSLGAVTHEQYF. The CDR3 nucleotides are TGTGCCAGCAGCTTGGGGGCGGTCACCCACGAGCAGTACTTC.

A few counts support this clonotype. The rearrangement links TRBV20-1 to TRBJ1-4; the D gene is possibly TRBD1 (5 bases). Trimming left V 0 bases short and J 0 bases short, with 17 bases between. Germline V gene lookup returns CDR1 DFQATT and CDR2 SNEGSKA (reference sequence). The CDR3 sequence is 18 residues long. The CDR3 spells CSARDWGGGGATNEKLFF. DNA of the CDR3: TGCAGTGCTAGAGATTGGGGGGGAGGCGGTGCAACTAATGAAAAACTGTTTTTT.

This chain links TRBV30 with TRBJ1-4; 8 bases align to TRBD1. The V gene end was trimmed by 5 bases and the J gene end by 6 bases; junction bases not matched to a gene: 8. The CDR3 spans 14 residues. Looked up from germline, CDR1 is GTSNPN and CDR2 is SVGIG (reference sequence). Here the CDR3 reads CAWAGTGVYEKLFF. The CDR3 DNA is TGTGCCTGGGCCGGGACAGGAGTGTATGAAAAACTGTTTTTT.

The chain has TRBV12-3 or TRBV12-4 and TRBJ2-3, with TRBD2 matching over 8 bases. Trimming removed 7 bases from V and 10 bases from J; junction bases left unmatched: 7. The CDR3 spans 12 residues. This CDR3 is CASNSGGVAQYF. CDR3 DNA sequence: TGTGCCAGCAACTCGGGGGGGGTAGCGCAGTATTTT.

This clonotype was observed at least ten times. V gene TRBV11-2 combines with J gene TRBJ2-2, with D maybe TRBD1 (5 bases). The CDR3 consists of 14 residues. CDR1 is SGHAT and CDR2 is FQNNGV in the germline V gene. The V end lost 4 bases, the J end lost 1 base, and 7 bases lay between the germline ends. In nucleotides, the CDR3 is TGTGCCAGCAGCTCCGACAGGAACACCGGGGAGCTGTTTTTT. Translating it yields CASSSDRNTGELFF.

This clonotype has ten or more counts. The V call is TRBV28, the J call TRBJ1-2; D gene uncertain. Trimming shortened V by 5 bases and J by 1 base, and 11 bases separated the two germline ends. The length of the CDR3 is 14 residues. Germline values: CDR1 MDHEN, CDR2 SYDVKM. This CDR3 reads CASSPPEHNYGYTF. CDR3 sequence (DNA): TGTGCCAGCAGTCCCCCGGAACATAACTATGGCTACACCTTC.

V usage is TRBV30 and J usage is TRBJ2-7, with D maybe TRBD1 (5 bases). The CDR3 has 14 residues. V was trimmed by 2 bases and J by 2 bases, leaving 13 bases between them. Germline loops: CDR1 GTSNPN, CDR2 SVGIG (reference sequence). The CDR3: CAWSLSQGTYEQYF. CDR3 in DNA: TGTGCCTGGAGTTTGTCGCAGGGTACCTACGAGCAGTACTTC.

This clonotype was detected ten times or more. The rearrangement joins TRBV28 to TRBJ1-5; no reliable D call. The germline V and J ends were trimmed by 7 bases and 2 bases, with 9 bases remaining between them. The CDR3 loop spans 13 amino acids. Germline V gene data show CDR1 as MDHEN and CDR2 as SYDVKM. The CDR3 nucleotides are TGTGCCAGCACCCTCGGGGGCAATCAGCCCCAGCATTTT. Encoded protein: CASTLGGNQPQHF.

This clonotype occurred many times. V usage is TRBV28 and J usage is TRBJ1-3; TRBD1 aligns across 8 bases. In germline, CDR1 is MDHEN, CDR2 SYDVKM. CDR3 length equals 18 residues. Unmatched junction bases numbered 14, after V lost 3 bases and J lost 4 bases. The CDR3 DNA follows: TGTGCCAGCAGTTTTGGCGGACAGGGAAAAGTTGTCGGAAACACCATATATTTT. Protein product: CASSFGGQGKVVGNTIYF. The full variable domain, with the rest looked up from reference TRBV28 and TRBJ1-3, is DVKVTQSSRYLVKRTGEKVFLECVQDMDHENMFWYRQDPGLGLRLIYFSYDVKMKEKGDIPEGYSVSREKKERFSLILESASTNQTSMYLCASSFGGQGKVVGNTIYFGEGSWLTVV.

The chain carries TRBV7-9 and TRBJ1-3; possibly TRBD1 for D (6 bases). This CDR3 is built from 17 residues. The V end lost 5 bases, the J end lost 0 bases, and 17 bases lay between the germline ends. CDR1 is SEHNR and CDR2 is FQNEAQ in the germline V gene (reference sequence). The CDR3: CASSPPGQSISGNTIYF. The CDR3 bases are TGTGCCAGCAGCCCCCCCGGACAGAGCATCTCTGGAAACACCATATATTTT.